This record concerns one TCR beta chain sequence. Its cognate antigen has yet to be identified. No base qualities exist here, and no much larger clone lies one base off it. The sample originates from a study of T cell changes during pregnancy in multiple sclerosis (dated by TCRdb to between 2018 and 2021). For the wider study: The study examined how the T cell repertoire changed over the course of pregnancy in women with multiple sclerosis.

Library prep was done by the immunoSEQ multiplex PCR assay. As stored in TCRdb, this immuneACCESS dataset retains in-frame rearrangements with V and J assigned. A fraction of the clones does not appear; measured against another copy, unresolved V genes explain less than half of the discrepancy, and the remainder lacks a known reason. This sample comprises some 80,000 clones, about 93% of them detected only once. Roughly 0.13% of the sample rests with the top ten. As encoded in the germline V gene, CDR1 is SGHRS while CDR2 is YFSETQ. The CDR3 spans 15 residues, from the cysteine through the phenylalanine. Only CDR3 DNA is held: 45 bases, read in frame from base 1. V sheds 0 bases and J sheds 6 bases, leaving 15 bases between their ends.

Sequenced here: CD4+ T cells from peripheral blood mononuclear cells, sampled after pregnancy. The chain is encoded by TRBV5-1 joined to TRBJ2-5; D gene: possibly TRBD1, on 6 matching bases. This clonotype originated in a female donor with multiple sclerosis, enrolled in a pregnancy study. At the DNA level, the sequence is TGCGCCAGCAGCTTGGGCGGCGCAGGGGAAAAGACCCAGTACTTC. The translation is CASSLGGAGEKTQYF.